This TCR beta chain was sequenced during a study of T-cell memory formation after mild COVID-19. The study's findings and limits: Balance between CD4 and CD8 was seen in clones contracting day 15 to 85, and a CD4+ lean was seen in later expanders.

A remark on this clonotype: What it binds is not known.

This CDR3 comprises 15 residues. The germline V gene has CDR1 MDHEN and CDR2 SYDVKM. V shed 6 bases and J shed 5 bases, with 19 bases lying between them. The authors produced TCR alpha and TCR beta cDNA libraries with sample barcodes and UMIs by 5'RACE using constant-segment primers. TCRdb processed the 5' RACE reads anew with MiXCR; each CDR3 protein has one entry. This table holds under 450,000 distinct CDR3 sequences, 20% to 25% found once. Sequencing was done on a sample of PBMCs or a T cell subset sorted from them (not recorded which). The sequence was collected from a man aged 18 to 29 who had mild COVID-19 (a few samples of this study predate the infection). Cell type and time point are not known. The rearrangement joins TRBV28 to TRBJ2-5; the D is unclear. The CDR3 loop is CASSLRPRPVETQYF. The CDR3 bases are TGTGCCAGCAGCCTACGGCCGCGGCCGGTGGAGACCCAGTACTTC.